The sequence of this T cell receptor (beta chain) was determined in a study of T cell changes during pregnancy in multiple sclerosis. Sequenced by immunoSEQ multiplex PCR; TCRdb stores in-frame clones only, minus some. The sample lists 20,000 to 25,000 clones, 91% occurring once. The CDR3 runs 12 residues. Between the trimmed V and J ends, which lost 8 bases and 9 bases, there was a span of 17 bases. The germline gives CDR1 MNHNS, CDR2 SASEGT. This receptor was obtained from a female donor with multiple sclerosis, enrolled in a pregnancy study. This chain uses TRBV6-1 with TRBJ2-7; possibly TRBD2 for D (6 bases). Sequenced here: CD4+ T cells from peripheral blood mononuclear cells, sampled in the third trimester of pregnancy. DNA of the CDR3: TGTGCCAGCTTGGGACTCCTGGTCGGGCAGTACTTC. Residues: CASLGLLVGQYF.